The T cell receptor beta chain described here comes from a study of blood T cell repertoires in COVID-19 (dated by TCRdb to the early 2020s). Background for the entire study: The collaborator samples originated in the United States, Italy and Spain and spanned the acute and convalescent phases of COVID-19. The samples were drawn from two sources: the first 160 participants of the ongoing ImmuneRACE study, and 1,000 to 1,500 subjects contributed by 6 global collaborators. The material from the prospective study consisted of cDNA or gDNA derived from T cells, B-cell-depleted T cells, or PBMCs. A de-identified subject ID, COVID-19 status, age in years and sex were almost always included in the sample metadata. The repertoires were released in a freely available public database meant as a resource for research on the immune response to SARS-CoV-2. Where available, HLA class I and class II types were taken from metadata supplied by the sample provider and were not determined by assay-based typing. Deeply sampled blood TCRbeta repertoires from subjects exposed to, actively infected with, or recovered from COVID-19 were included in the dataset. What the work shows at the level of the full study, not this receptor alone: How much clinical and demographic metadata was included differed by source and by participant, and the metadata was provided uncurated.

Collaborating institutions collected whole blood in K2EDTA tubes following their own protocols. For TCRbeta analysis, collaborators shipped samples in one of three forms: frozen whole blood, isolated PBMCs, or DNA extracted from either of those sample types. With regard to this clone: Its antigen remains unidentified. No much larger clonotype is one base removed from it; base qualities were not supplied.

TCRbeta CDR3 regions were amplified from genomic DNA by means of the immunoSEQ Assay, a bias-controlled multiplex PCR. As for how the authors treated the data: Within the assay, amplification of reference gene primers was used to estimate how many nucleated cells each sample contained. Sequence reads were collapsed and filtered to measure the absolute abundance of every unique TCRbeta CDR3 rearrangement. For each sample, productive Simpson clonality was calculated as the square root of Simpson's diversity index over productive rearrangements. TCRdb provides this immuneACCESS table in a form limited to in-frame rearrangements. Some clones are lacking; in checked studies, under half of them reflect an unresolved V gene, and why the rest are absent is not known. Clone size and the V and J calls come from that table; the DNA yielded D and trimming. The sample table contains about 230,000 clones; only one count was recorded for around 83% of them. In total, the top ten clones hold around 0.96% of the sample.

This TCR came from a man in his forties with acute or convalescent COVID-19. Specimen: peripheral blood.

The bases are TGTGCCAGCAGCCGGGACAGTTCCTCCTATAATTCACCCCTCCACTTT. It encodes CASSRDSSSYNSPLHF. The rearranged segments are TRBV9 and TRBJ1-6, with 7 central nucleotides matching TRBD1. Including the terminal cysteine and phenylalanine, the CDR3 comprises 16 residues. The sequence is cut down to CDR3 DNA, 48 bases in frame from base 1. The germline V gene provides CDR1 SGDLS and CDR2 YYNGEE. Clipping removes 4 bases from V and 0 bases from J, with 4 as the unmatched junction base count.